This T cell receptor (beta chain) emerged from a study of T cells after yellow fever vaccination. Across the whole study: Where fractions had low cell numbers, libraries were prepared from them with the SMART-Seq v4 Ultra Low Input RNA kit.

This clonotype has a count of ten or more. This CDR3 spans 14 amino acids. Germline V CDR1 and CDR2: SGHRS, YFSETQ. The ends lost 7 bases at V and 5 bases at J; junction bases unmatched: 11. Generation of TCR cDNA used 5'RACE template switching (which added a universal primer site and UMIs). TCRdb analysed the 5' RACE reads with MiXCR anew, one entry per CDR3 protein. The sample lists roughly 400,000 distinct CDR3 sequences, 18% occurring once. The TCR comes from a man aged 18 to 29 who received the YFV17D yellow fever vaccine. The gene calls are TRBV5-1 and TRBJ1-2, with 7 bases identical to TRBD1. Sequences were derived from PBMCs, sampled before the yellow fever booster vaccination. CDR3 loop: CASYPGQQTYGYTF. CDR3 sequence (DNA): TGCGCCAGCTACCCGGGACAGCAAACTTATGGCTACACCTTC.